Listed here are 6 T cell receptor beta chains from one sample, sequenced in a study of T cell changes during pregnancy in multiple sclerosis. Method: immunoSEQ multiplex PCR; TCRdb's copy keeps in-frame clones and lacks some. The table shows just under 80,000 clones, with approximately 95% occurring only once. The sample in question was peripheral blood, obtained in the first trimester of pregnancy. These receptors all stem from a female donor with multiple sclerosis, enrolled in a pregnancy study.

The chain joins TRBV10-3 to TRBJ1-6; 8 positions match TRBD1. With 5 bases clipped from V and 0 bases from J, the junction kept 12 bases outside the gene matches. Germline-derived CDR1 and CDR2 are ENHRY and SYGVKD. The CDR3 extends over 19 amino acids. CDR3 region: CAISNRDRRGSSYNSPLHF. In nucleotides, the CDR3 is TGTGCCATCAGTAACCGGGACAGGCGAGGGAGCTCCTATAATTCACCCCTCCACTTT.

This clone was counted once. The chain has TRBV18 and TRBJ2-1; tentative D call: TRBD1 (6 bases). CDR1 KGHSH and CDR2 LQKENI come from the germline V gene. The CDR3 is 16 amino acids. Trimming took 2 bases from V and 9 from J, leaving 20 bases between them. Here the CDR3 DNA reads TGTGCCAGCTCACCATTCGGGGTAGGGGGTTTTGCTGAGCAGTTCTTC. Amino acids: CASSPFGVGGFAEQFF.

The rearrangement joins TRBV9 to TRBJ1-2; maybe TRBD1 (6 bases). Trimming took off 0 bases at V and 2 bases at J, with 14 bases between the two ends. This CDR3 comprises 16 residues. Germline CDR1 and CDR2: SGDLS and YYNGEE. The CDR3 is CASSVASGRGNYGYTF. The CDR3 DNA reads as TGTGCCAGCAGCGTAGCTAGTGGCAGGGGCAACTATGGCTACACCTTC.

The chain joins TRBV13 to TRBJ2-7; D may be TRBD2 (6 bases). The CDR3 spans 14 residues. Trimming shortened V by 5 bases and J by 0 bases, and 11 bases separated the two germline ends. Looked up from germline, CDR1 is PRHDT and CDR2 is FYEKMQ (reference sequence). The CDR3 DNA follows: TGTGCCAGCAGCCCCGGGACTGGCTCCTACGAGCAGTACTTC. It specifies CASSPGTGSYEQYF.

The chain recombines TRBV6-6 with TRBJ2-2, with TRBD1 matching 9 bases. The CDR3 has 16 amino acids. Germline V gene lookup returns CDR1 MNHNY and CDR2 SVGAGI (reference sequence). The junction had 8 bases not matched to a gene; V was cut back by 5 bases and J by 4 bases. The CDR3 sequence: CASSTGGAYGTGELFF. The CDR3 DNA follows: TGTGCCAGCAGTACAGGGGGCGCGTATGGCACCGGGGAGCTGTTTTTT.

This sequence joins TRBV9 and TRBJ2-4; 7 nucleotides align to TRBD1. CDR3 size: 14 residues. With V trimmed by 0 bases and J by 9 bases, 6 bases remained unmatched. Germline V gene data show CDR1 as SGDLS and CDR2 as YYNGEE. CDR3 nucleotides: TGTGCCAGCAGCGTAGGTTCCTCAGGGGGCATTCAGTACTTC. Residues: CASSVGSSGGIQYF.